The text below deals with one TCR beta chain. Its antigen is undetermined. Germline V gene lookup returns CDR1 SGDLS and CDR2 YYNGEE. V gave up 3 bases and J gave up 4 bases; unmatched junction bases: 8. This CDR3 is built from 16 residues. The entry originates in a study of shared clonotypes between healthy human individuals. General study points: Compared with clonotypes that all four donors shared, non-shared clonotypes had lower generation probabilities. As a rule, naive subsets had a larger estimated richness than memory subsets. The study found about 5% of naive CD4 clonotypes shared across several donors.

Naive CD8 cells comprised CD45RO-negative, CCR7-positively selected cells, excluding terminally differentiated effector memory CD45RA+ cells. Replicate PCRs from sorted subsets contained roughly 200 ng DNA, which is around 30,000 T cell genomes. Here immunoSEQ multiplex PCR was the method, and the copy in TCRdb shows in-frame clones only, minus some. Among some 1,900,000 clones listed, roughly 94% were seen once. The material sequenced was naive CD8+ T cells sorted from blood. This TCR derives from a man between 18 and 29 years old in good health. The V call is TRBV9, the J call TRBJ2-2; 8 nucleotides line up with TRBD2. The CDR3: CASSDPVAGITGELFF. The CDR3 DNA follows: TGTGCCAGCAGCGACCCTGTAGCGGGGATCACCGGGGAGCTGTTTTTT.